Sequencing of this T cell receptor beta chain was carried out in a study of T cells expressing NK-cell markers. Study-level information: Repertoire data for TCR beta were derived from sorted T cells (CD3+CD56+NKG2C+, CD3+CD56+NKG2C- and CD3+CD56-NKG2C+).

Study results and limitations: Clones of NKG2C+ T cells that had expanded were of unclear HCMV specificity.

TCRdb re-called the 5' RACE reads, yielding one record per CDR3 amino acid sequence without DNA. The repertoire table contains 350,000 to 400,000 distinct CDR3 sequences. Worth noting for this clonotype: Its specificity is not known.

This CDR3 contains 17 residues. Germline assignment: CDR1 ENHRY and CDR2 SYGVKD. This TCR was recovered from a woman aged 45 to 65 in good health. The source material was blood T cells: a sorted CD56 or NKG2C T cell subset, CD4+ or CD8+ T cells, or bulk PBMC T cells (not recorded which). The J gene is TRBJ2-1, the V gene TRBV10-3; TCRdb names TRBD2, which stays unverified in the absence of DNA. The CDR3 protein is CAISESPGLAAYNEQFF.